This paragraph reports one TCR beta chain. The antigen remains unidentified. The sample's time point: patch test 2, 6 weeks after DPC sensitization. Treatment denoted: therapeutic diphenylcyclopropenone sensitization with weekly scalp DPC. These data originate in a study of human T cells and chemical hapten exposure. Broader study findings: Because all patients had alopecia, their immune responses might differ from healthy ones.

TCRdb re-called the RACE reads with MiXCR, one entry per CDR3 protein. The top ten clones hold less than 2.5% of a sample with 85,000 to 100,000 distinct CDR3 sequences, roughly 9.6% of them seen once. This specimen was whole blood, taken in connection with sensitization to the hapten diphenylcyclopropenone (DPC). The TCR sequence derives from a middle-aged man with alopecia areata. Some clones in this sample may be carry-over from other donors' samples.

The CDR3 DNA sequence: TGTGCCAGCAGGTGGACGGAGAGCTCCTACGAGCAGTACTTC. This codes for CASRWTESSYEQYF. This rearrangement joins TRBV6-2 or TRBV6-3 to TRBJ2-7; no reliable D call. The CDR3 contains 14 residues. Germline-derived CDR1 and CDR2 are MNHEY and SVGEGT. Trimming cost V 6 bases and J 0 bases, with 12 bases left between them.